Each of the 10 T cell receptor beta chains below was sequenced from the same sample in a study of T cells after posttransplantation cyclophosphamide. The naive gate required viable CD3+CD4+ or CD3+CD8+ cells with CCR7+CD45RA+CD45RO-CD95-CD27+CD28+ phenotype. TCRdb keeps only in-frame clones here, not all; method: immunoSEQ multiplex PCR. The sample carries tens of thousands of clones, under 99% recorded once. The source material was naive CD4+ T cells sorted from PBMCs. The origin of the receptors is a man in his forties in good health, CMV-negative, and a related stem cell transplant donor.

The chain has TRBV19 and TRBJ2-7; 10 bases are shared with TRBD1. Germline lookup yields CDR1 LNHDA and CDR2 SQIVND (reference sequence). The CDR3 loop spans 13 amino acids. Trimming at V came to 6 bases and at J to 7 bases, leaving 6 bases not matched to a gene. CDR3 residues: CASRRQGAREQYF. The CDR3 nucleotides are TGTGCCAGTAGGAGACAGGGGGCCAGGGAGCAGTACTTC.

The chain couples TRBV7-9 to TRBJ1-1; TRBD1 might be the D (5 bases). V shed 5 bases and J shed 3 bases, with 10 bases lying between them. CDR3 length: 13 amino acids. CDR1 SEHNR and CDR2 FQNEAQ come from the germline V gene (reference sequence). The CDR3 nucleotides read TGTGCCAGCAGCGCGGACACTCACACTGAAGCTTTCTTT. Protein sequence: CASSADTHTEAFF.

This chain uses TRBV19 with TRBJ2-1; perhaps TRBD1 as D (5 bases). V lost 1 base to trimming and J lost 0 bases, with 13 bases between them. Germline values: CDR1 LNHDA, CDR2 SQIVND (reference sequence). The CDR3 extends over 17 amino acids. As DNA, the CDR3 is TGTGCCAGTAGTATAGCTGGCACAAGGGGCTCCTACAATGAGCAGTTCTTC. It is translated as CASSIAGTRGSYNEQFF.

V is TRBV20-1 and J is TRBJ2-7; possible D gene TRBD1, 5 bases. The CDR3 runs to 11 residues. V was shortened by 3 bases and J by 6 bases, with 9 bases between the two germline ends. From germline, CDR1 is DFQATT and CDR2 SNEGSKA (reference sequence). The CDR3 reads CSARVGVEQYF. For the CDR3, the DNA is TGCAGTGCTAGGGTAGGGGTCGAGCAGTACTTC.

The V call is TRBV5-1, the J call TRBJ2-4; 10 bases are a match to TRBD1. Germline assignment: CDR1 SGHRS and CDR2 YFSETQ. CDR3 size: 14 residues. V was pared by 6 bases and J by 9 bases, with 9 bases of the junction left unmatched. CDR3: CASTPGTGESIQYF. The CDR3 bases are TGCGCCAGCACGCCCGGGACAGGGGAGAGCATTCAGTACTTC. Drawing the rest from reference TRBV5-1 and TRBJ2-4, the complete variable domain is KAGVTQTPRYLIKTRGQQVTLSCSPISGHRSVSWYQQTPGQGLQFLFEYFSETQRNKGNFPGRFSGRQFSNSRSEMNVSTLELGDSALYLCASTPGTGESIQYFGAGTRLSVL.

In its sample, this clone was seen once. The chain carries TRBV4-1 and TRBJ2-7; D remains ambiguous. The V and J ends lost 4 bases and 3 bases respectively, with 13 bases between them. The CDR3 totals 14 residues. Germline loops: CDR1 MGHRA, CDR2 YSYEKL. CDR3 nucleotide sequence: TGCGCCAGCAGCCCGACAAGTCGGCACTACGAGCAGTACTTC. Translating gives CASSPTSRHYEQYF.

The V and J genes are TRBV28 and TRBJ2-3, with 8 bases that match TRBD1. Looked up from germline, CDR1 is MDHEN and CDR2 is SYDVKM. J lost 2 bases, V lost 6 bases, and 10 bases had no gene match. The length of the CDR3 is 16 residues. The CDR3 reads CASSPLGRGPTDTQYF. For the CDR3, the DNA is TGTGCCAGCAGCCCCCTGGGCAGGGGGCCCACAGATACGCAGTATTTT.

The J gene is TRBJ2-3, the V gene TRBV19, with D possibly being TRBD2 (7 bases). Per the germline V gene, CDR1 is LNHDA and CDR2 is SQIVND (reference sequence). V lost 3 bases to trimming and J lost 2 bases, with 15 bases between them. CDR3 length equals 16 residues. The CDR3 sequence is CASSIRGTTYTDTQYF. The CDR3 nucleotides are TGTGCCAGTAGTATTAGGGGGACTACTTACACAGATACGCAGTATTTT.

In this sample, this clone turned up once. V usage is TRBV5-5 and J usage is TRBJ2-1; 7 nucleotides align to TRBD2. From germline, CDR1 is SGHKS and CDR2 YYEKEE (reference sequence). With 4 bases clipped from V and 6 bases from J, the junction kept 10 bases outside the gene matches. CDR3 size: 15 residues. The CDR3 DNA follows: TGTGCCAGCAGCCTGACTAGCATCAGCAGCAATGAGCAGTTCTTC. Translation gives CASSLTSISSNEQFF. Full variable domain (missing parts from reference TRBV5-5 and TRBJ2-1): DAGVTQSPTHLIKTRGQQVTLRCSPISGHKSVSWYQQVLGQGPQFIFQYYEKEERGRGNFPDRFSARQFPNYSSELNVNALLLGDSALYLCASSLTSISSNEQFFGPGTRLTVL.

The CDR3 loop is CASSIVRGNTF. In DNA, the CDR3 is TGTGCCAGTAGTATAGTCCGGGGTAACACCTTC. This rearrangement joins TRBV19 to TRBJ1-2; D not resolved. V was clipped by 1 base and J by 12 bases, with 9 bases between them. The germline V gene has CDR1 LNHDA and CDR2 SQIVND (reference sequence). The CDR3 length is 11 residues.